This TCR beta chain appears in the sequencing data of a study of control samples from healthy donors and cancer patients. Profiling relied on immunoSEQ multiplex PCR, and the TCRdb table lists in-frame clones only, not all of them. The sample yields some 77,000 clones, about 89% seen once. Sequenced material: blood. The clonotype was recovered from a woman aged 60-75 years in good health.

CDR3 amino acids: CASSQGTRLVGTDTQYF. CDR3 coding DNA: TGTGCCAGCAGCCAAGGTACCCGACTTGTGGGCACAGATACGCAGTATTTT. This chain joins TRBV4-2 and TRBJ2-3; no definite D call. Germline lookup yields CDR1 LGHNA and CDR2 YNFKEQ. The CDR3 consists of 17 residues. Trimming cost V 1 base and J 1 base, with 15 bases left between them.